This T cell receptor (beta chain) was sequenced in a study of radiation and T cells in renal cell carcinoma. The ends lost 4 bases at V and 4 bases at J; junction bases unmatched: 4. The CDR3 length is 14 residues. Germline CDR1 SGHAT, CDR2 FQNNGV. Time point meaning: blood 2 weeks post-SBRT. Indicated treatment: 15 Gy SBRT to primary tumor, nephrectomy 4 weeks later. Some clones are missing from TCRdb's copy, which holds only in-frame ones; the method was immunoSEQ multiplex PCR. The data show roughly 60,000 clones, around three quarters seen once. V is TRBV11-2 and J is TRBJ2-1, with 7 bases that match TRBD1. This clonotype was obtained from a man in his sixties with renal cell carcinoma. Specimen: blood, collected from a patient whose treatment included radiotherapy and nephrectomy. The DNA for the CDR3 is TGTGCCAGCAGCTCCCCCAGGGGGTACAATGAGCAGTTCTTC. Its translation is CASSSPRGYNEQFF.